This entry concerns a single T cell receptor beta chain. Sequencing was performed with immunoSEQ multiplex PCR; in TCRdb, only in-frame clones are kept and a portion is missing. The sample has about 160,000 clones; over 85% are singletons. The data stem from a study of cytomegalovirus exposure and HLA in healthy donors. Germline values: CDR1 MNHEY, CDR2 SVGAGI. The length of the CDR3 is 12 residues. V lost 2 bases to trimming and J lost 10 bases, with 9 bases between them. J is TRBJ1-3 and V is TRBV6-5; D is unresolved. This TCR derives from a woman younger than 30 in good health and CMV-seropositive. Sequences were obtained from PBMCs. Here the CDR3 DNA reads TGTGCCAGCAGTTACGAGGGCCAAACCATATATTTT. It translates to CASSYEGQTIYF.